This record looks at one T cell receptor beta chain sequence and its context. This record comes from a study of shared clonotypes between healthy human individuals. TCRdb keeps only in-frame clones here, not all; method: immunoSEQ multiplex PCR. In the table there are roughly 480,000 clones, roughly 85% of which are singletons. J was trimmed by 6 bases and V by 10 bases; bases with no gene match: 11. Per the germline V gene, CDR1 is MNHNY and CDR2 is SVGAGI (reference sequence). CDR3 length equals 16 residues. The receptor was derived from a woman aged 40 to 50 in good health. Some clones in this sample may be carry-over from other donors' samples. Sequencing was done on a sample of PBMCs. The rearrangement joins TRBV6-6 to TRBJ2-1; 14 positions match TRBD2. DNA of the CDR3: TGTGCCATCCACAGGCGGGGGACTAGCGGGGGCAATGAGCAGTTCTTC. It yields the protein CAIHRRGTSGGNEQFF.